This T cell receptor (beta chain) was recovered during a study of blood T cells in healthy people across ages. V lost 1 base to trimming and J lost 3 bases; unmatched junction nucleotides: 5. CDR3 length: 16 amino acids. Per the germline V gene, CDR1 is DFQATT and CDR2 is SNEGSKA (reference sequence). Together with a sample-barcoded 5' primer, a J-beta primer mix was included in a second PCR lasting roughly 6 to 12 cycles. TCRdb itself ran the 5' RACE reads through MiXCR, one entry per CDR3 protein. Of hundreds of thousands of distinct CDR3 sequences listed, around 28% are singletons. This clonotype originated in an elderly woman in good health. The rearrangement links TRBV20-1 to TRBJ2-1; 11 nucleotides line up with TRBD2. The sample taken for sequencing was blood. CDR3 coding DNA: TGCAGTGCTAGAGGACTAGCGGGGATTATCTACAATGAGCAGTTCTTC. It translates to CSARGLAGIIYNEQFF.